This TCR beta chain was retrieved from a study of T cell clonotyping in hematopoietic cell transplantation. Germline CDR1 SGHRS, CDR2 YFSETQ. The CDR3 extends over 15 amino acids. The ends were cut back, 5 bases at V and 4 bases at J, with 15 bases in the middle. Here immunoSEQ multiplex PCR was the method, and the copy in TCRdb shows in-frame clones only, minus some. The table records around 5,000 clones, roughly 70% of them present only once. Sequencing was performed on PBMCs, taken 180 days after allogeneic stem cell transplant. The V and J genes are TRBV5-1 and TRBJ2-2, with a weak D call TRBD1 (6 bases). The receptor comes from a male patient aged 50 to 60 who had an allogeneic stem cell transplant from an unrelated donor, so the T cells may come from the graft donor. Some clones in this sample may be carry-over from other donors' samples. In DNA form, the CDR3 reads TGCGCCAGCAGTTTCAGGGGCGCGAGCACCGGGGAGCTGTTTTTT. It specifies CASSFRGASTGELFF. The whole variable domain, filled in from reference TRBV5-1 and TRBJ2-2, reads KAGVTQTPRYLIKTRGQQVTLSCSPISGHRSVSWYQQTPGQGLQFLFEYFSETQRNKGNFPGRFSGRQFSNSRSEMNVSTLELGDSALYLCASSFRGASTGELFFGEGSRLTVL.